These T cell receptor beta chains were read from a single sample in a study of blood T cell repertoires in COVID-19. Using immunoSEQ multiplex PCR, the repertoire was profiled, and TCRdb retains in-frame clones only, with some absent. The sample shows a few hundred thousand clones, over 85% of them seen only once. The sample consisted of peripheral blood. The origin of the receptors is a woman aged 60 to 75 with COVID-19, enrolled during active disease. Each CDR3 is given with its conserved first and last residue. Fields, in order: V gene, clone size, D gene, J gene, CDR3 protein, CDR3 DNA. D genes are given only for firm matches. Not every row has a clone size; where given, it reads once, few, many or a size class.

>TRBV3-1/TRBV3-2|.|.|TRBJ2-7
CASSQEQGGRGSEQYF
TGTGCCAGCAGCCAAGAGCAGGGGGGCCGTGGAAGCGAGCAGTACTTC
>TRBV5-6|once|TRBD2|TRBJ2-5
CASSPLGLAGSLYQETQYF
TGTGCCAGCAGCCCCCTAGGACTAGCGGGGAGCCTATACCAAGAGACCCAGTACTTC
>TRBV19|.|.|TRBJ2-7
CASSTGQTYVEQYF
TGTGCCAGTAGTACGGGACAAACTTACGTCGAGCAGTACTTC
>TRBV9|.|.|TRBJ1-1
CASSVGTINSVTEAFF
TGTGCCAGCAGCGTGGGGACAATCAACAGCGTCACTGAAGCTTTCTTT
>TRBV6-2/TRBV6-3|.|TRBD2|TRBJ2-5
CASSYPHNGGETQYF
TGTGCCAGCAGTTACCCCCACAACGGGGGGGAGACCCAGTACTTC
>TRBV10-3|.|.|TRBJ1-2
CAINAGAQGYTF
TGTGCCATCAATGCGGGGGCGCAGGGCTACACCTTC
>TRBV14|few|.|TRBJ2-2
CASSPLTNTGELFF
TGTGCCAGCAGCCCTCTTACGAACACCGGGGAGCTGTTTTTT
>TRBV15|.|.|TRBJ1-4
CATSREWVREKLFF
TGTGCCACCAGCAGAGAGTGGGTGAGGGAAAAACTGTTTTTT
>TRBV2|.|.|TRBJ2-3
CASSGQGSVTDTQYF
TGTGCCAGCAGTGGCCAGGGGAGTGTGACAGATACGCAGTATTTT
>TRBV5-5|.|.|TRBJ1-6
CASSLDRSNSPLHF
TGTGCCAGCAGCCTCGACAGGAGTAATTCACCCCTCCACTTT
>TRBV5-6|.|TRBD2|TRBJ2-7
CASSLRGVREQYF
TGTGCCAGCAGCTTGCGGGGGGTGCGGGAGCAGTACTTC
>TRBV5-1|.|.|TRBJ2-6
CASSLGITGANVLTF
TGCGCCAGCAGCTTGGGTATTACTGGGGCCAACGTCCTGACTTTC
>TRBV7-3|.|.|TRBJ1-4
CASSLRGHPATNEKLFF
TGTGCCAGCAGCTTAAGAGGTCATCCCGCAACTAATGAAAAACTGTTTTTT
>TRBV5-6|.|.|TRBJ1-4
CASSPFGANEKLFF
TGTGCCAGCTCCCCCTTCGGTGCTAATGAAAAACTGTTTTTT
>TRBV6-5|.|TRBD1|TRBJ1-2
CASSYPSGTGGYGYTF
TGTGCCAGCAGTTACCCATCCGGGACAGGGGGGTATGGCTACACCTTC
>TRBV6-1|.|.|TRBJ2-7
CASSETGSGEQYF
TGTGCCAGTAGTGAAACAGGGAGCGGCGAGCAGTACTTC
>TRBV30|.|.|TRBJ2-3
CAWVPRVVSSTDTQYF
TGTGCCTGGGTCCCCAGGGTGGTATCTAGCACAGATACGCAGTATTTT
>TRBV6-5|.|.|TRBJ2-3
CATVTPGLRTDTQYF
TGTGCCACCGTCACCCCGGGACTCCGCACAGATACGCAGTATTTT
>TRBV5-6|.|TRBD1|TRBJ1-3
CASSSTEVLTGTGNTIYF
TGTGCCAGCAGCTCCACGGAGGTCCTGACAGGGACTGGAAACACCATATATTTT
>TRBV29-1|.|.|TRBJ1-4
CSVQGTTNEKLFF
TGCAGCGTTCAGGGGACAACTAATGAAAAACTGTTTTTT
>TRBV7-2|.|.|TRBJ1-6
CASSSDSQLWTLHF
TGTGCCAGCAGCTCGGACAGCCAGCTGTGGACCCTCCACTTT
>TRBV11-2|.|TRBD2|TRBJ2-7
CASSSPSGLAEEQYF
TGTGCCAGCAGCTCGCCCTCGGGACTAGCGGAGGAGCAGTACTTC
>TRBV6-5|.|.|TRBJ1-1
CASSTQGTAFF
TGTGCCAGCAGTACACAGGGCACCGCTTTCTTT
>TRBV6-5|once|.|TRBJ2-7
CASSSRVRDEQYF
TGTGCCAGCAGTTCGAGGGTCCGGGACGAGCAGTACTTC
>TRBV5-1|.|TRBD1|TRBJ2-7
CASSRRQGSYEQYF
TGCGCCAGCAGCCGGAGACAGGGATCCTACGAGCAGTACTTC
>TRBV19|.|TRBD1|TRBJ1-5
CASSAWDRGGNQPQHF
TGTGCCAGTAGTGCCTGGGACAGGGGTGGCAATCAGCCCCAGCATTTT
>TRBV19|.|.|TRBJ1-5
CARQGANQPQHF
TGTGCCAGACAGGGCGCAAATCAGCCCCAGCATTTT
>TRBV5-1|.|.|TRBJ1-1
CASRVAGMNTEAFF
TGCGCCAGCAGGGTGGCAGGGATGAACACTGAAGCTTTCTTT
>TRBV5-6|.|.|TRBJ1-4
CASSHGTRNEKLFF
TGTGCCAGCAGCCACGGAACGAGGAATGAAAAACTGTTTTTT
>TRBV9|once|.|TRBJ1-1
CASSVGTGDLNTEAFF
TGTGCCAGCAGCGTAGGAACGGGTGATTTGAACACTGAAGCTTTCTTT
>TRBV6-5|once|TRBD1|TRBJ1-2
CASSYGRGPQLGYTF
TGTGCCAGCAGTTACGGCAGGGGGCCGCAGTTGGGCTACACCTTC
>TRBV5-1|.|TRBD2|TRBJ2-7
CASSSLTSGGTYEQYF
TGCGCCAGCAGCTCTTTGACTAGCGGGGGGACCTACGAGCAGTACTTC